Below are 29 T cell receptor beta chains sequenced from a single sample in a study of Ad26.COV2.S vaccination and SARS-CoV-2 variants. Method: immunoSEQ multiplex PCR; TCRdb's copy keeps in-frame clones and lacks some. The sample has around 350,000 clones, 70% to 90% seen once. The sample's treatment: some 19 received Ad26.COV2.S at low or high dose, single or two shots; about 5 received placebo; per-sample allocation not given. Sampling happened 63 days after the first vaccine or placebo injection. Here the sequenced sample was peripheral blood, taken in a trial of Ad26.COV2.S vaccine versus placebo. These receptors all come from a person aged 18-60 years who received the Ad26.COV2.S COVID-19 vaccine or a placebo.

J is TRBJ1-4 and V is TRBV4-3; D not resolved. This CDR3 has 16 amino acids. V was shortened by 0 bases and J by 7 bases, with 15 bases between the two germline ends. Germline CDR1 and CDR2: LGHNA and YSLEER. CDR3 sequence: CASSQDSEGWGEKLFF. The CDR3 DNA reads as TGCGCCAGCAGCCAAGATTCTGAGGGCTGGGGTGAAAAACTGTTTTTT.

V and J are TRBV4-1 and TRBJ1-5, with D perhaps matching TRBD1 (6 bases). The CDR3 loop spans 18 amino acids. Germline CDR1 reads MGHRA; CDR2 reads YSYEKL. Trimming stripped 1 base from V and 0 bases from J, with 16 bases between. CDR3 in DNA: TGCGCCAGCAGCCAAGGGGGAGGGGGTTGGGATAGCAATCAGCCCCAGCATTTT. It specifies CASSQGGGGWDSNQPQHF.

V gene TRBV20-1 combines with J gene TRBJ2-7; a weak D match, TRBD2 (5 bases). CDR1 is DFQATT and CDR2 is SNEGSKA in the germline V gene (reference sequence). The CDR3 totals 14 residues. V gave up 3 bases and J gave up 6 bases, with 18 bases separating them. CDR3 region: CSASHRLGRGEQYF. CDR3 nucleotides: TGCAGTGCTAGTCACCGTTTGGGCCGGGGCGAGCAGTACTTC.

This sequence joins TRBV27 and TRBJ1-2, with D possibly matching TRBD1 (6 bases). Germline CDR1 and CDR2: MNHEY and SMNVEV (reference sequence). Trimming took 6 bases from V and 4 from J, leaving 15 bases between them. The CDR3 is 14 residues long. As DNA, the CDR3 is TGTGCCAGCAGCCTCATTGGACAGACCTATGGCTACACCTTC. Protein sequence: CASSLIGQTYGYTF.

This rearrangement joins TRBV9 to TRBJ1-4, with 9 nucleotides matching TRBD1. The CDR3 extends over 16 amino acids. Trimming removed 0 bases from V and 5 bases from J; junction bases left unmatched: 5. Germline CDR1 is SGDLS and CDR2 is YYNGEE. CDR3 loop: CASSVVGTGPNEKLFF. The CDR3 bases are TGTGCCAGCAGCGTAGTCGGGACAGGGCCGAATGAAAAACTGTTTTTT.

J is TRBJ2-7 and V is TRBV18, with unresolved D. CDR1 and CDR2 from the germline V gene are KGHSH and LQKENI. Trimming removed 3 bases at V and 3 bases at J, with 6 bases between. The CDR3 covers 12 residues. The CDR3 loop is CASSPENYEQYF. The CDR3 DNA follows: TGTGCCAGCTCACCCGAAAACTACGAGCAGTACTTC.

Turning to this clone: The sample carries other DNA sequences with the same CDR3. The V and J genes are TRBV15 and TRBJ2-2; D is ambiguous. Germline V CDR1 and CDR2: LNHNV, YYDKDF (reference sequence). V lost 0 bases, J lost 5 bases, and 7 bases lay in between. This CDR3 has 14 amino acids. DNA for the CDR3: TGTGCCACCAGCAGAGATCGAGATACCGGGGAGCTGTTTTTT. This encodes CATSRDRDTGELFF.

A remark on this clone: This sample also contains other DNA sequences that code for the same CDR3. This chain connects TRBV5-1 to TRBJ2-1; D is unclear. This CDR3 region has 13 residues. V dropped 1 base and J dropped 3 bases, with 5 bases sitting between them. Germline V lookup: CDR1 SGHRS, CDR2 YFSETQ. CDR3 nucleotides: TGCGCCAGCAGCTTGTCTAGCTACAATGAGCAGTTCTTC. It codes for CASSLSSYNEQFF.

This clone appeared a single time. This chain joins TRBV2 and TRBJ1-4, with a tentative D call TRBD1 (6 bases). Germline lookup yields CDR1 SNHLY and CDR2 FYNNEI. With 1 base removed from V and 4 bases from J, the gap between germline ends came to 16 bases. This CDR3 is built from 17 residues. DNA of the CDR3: TGTGCCAGCAGTGAAGAGTTTCAGGGGTCCAGTAATGAAAAACTGTTTTTT. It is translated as CASSEEFQGSSNEKLFF.

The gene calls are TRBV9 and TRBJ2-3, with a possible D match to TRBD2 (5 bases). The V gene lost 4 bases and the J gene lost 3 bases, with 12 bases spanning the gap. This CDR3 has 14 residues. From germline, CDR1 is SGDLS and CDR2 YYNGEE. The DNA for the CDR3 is TGTGCCAGCAGCCCCAGGTCGGGAACAGATACGCAGTATTTT. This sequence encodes CASSPRSGTDTQYF. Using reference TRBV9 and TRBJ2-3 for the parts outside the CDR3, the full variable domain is DSGVTQTPKHLITATGQRVTLRCSPRSGDLSVYWYQQSLDQGLQFLIQYYNGEERAKGNILERFSAQQFPDLHSELNLSSLELGDSALYFCASSPRSGTDTQYFGPGTRLTVL.

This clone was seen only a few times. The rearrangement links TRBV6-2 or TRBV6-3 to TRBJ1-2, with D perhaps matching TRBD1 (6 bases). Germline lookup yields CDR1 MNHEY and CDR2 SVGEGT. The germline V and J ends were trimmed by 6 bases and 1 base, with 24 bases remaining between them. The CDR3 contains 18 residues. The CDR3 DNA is TGTGCCAGCAGCCCGACCGGTGGGAGACAGGCGATTAACTATGGCTACACCTTC. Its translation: CASSPTGGRQAINYGYTF.

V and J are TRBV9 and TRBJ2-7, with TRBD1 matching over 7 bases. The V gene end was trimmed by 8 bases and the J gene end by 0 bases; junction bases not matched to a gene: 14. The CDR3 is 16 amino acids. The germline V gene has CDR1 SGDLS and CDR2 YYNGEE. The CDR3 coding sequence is TGTGCCAGAAGAAAACCGGGACAGAAAACCTCCTACGAGCAGTACTTC. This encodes CARRKPGQKTSYEQYF.

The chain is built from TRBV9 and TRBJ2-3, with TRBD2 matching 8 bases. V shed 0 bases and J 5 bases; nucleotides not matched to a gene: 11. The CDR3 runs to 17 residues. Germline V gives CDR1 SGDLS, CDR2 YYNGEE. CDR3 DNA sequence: TGTGCCAGCAGCGTAGGGCCGGGAGGGGGTTCGCGAGATACGCAGTATTTT. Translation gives CASSVGPGGGSRDTQYF.

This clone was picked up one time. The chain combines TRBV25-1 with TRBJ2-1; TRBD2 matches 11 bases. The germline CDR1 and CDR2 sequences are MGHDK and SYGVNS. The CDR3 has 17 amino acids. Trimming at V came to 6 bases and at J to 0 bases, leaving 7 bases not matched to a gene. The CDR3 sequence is CASSGLAGTSSYNEQFF. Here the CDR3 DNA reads TGTGCCAGCAGCGGACTAGCGGGTACAAGCTCCTACAATGAGCAGTTCTTC.

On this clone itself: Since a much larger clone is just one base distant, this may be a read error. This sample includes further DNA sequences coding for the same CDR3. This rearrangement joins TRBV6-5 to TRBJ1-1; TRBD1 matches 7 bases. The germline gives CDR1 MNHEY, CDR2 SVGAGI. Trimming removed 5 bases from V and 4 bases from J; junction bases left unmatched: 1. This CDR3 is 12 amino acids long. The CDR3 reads CASSPGGTEAFF. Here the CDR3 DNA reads TGTGCCAGCAGTCCAGGGGGCACTGAAGCTTTCTTT.

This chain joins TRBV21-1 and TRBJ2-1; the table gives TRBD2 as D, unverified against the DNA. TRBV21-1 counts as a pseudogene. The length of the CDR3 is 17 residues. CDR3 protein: CASSKGFGLVHYNEQFF. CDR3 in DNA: TGTGCCAGCAGCAAGGGTTTTGGACTAGTGCACTACAATGAGCAGTTCTTC.

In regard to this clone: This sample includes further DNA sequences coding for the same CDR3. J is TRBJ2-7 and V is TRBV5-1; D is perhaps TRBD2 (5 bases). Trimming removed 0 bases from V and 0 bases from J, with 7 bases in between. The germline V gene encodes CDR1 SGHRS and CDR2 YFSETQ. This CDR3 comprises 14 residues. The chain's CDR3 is CASSLAGDSYEQYF. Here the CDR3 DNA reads TGCGCCAGCAGCTTGGCCGGGGACTCCTACGAGCAGTACTTC.

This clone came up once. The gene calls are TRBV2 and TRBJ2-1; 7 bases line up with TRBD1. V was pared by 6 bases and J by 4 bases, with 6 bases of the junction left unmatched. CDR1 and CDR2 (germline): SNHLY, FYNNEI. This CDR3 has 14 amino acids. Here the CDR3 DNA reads TGTGCCAGCAGAGACAGGGTGGGGTACAATGAGCAGTTCTTC. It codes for CASRDRVGYNEQFF.

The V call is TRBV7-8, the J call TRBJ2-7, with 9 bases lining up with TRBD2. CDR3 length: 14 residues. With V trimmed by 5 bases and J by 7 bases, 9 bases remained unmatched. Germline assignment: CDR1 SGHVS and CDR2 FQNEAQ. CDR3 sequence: CASSNSGGGDEQYF. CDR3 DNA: TGTGCCAGCAGCAATAGCGGCGGGGGGGATGAGCAGTACTTC.

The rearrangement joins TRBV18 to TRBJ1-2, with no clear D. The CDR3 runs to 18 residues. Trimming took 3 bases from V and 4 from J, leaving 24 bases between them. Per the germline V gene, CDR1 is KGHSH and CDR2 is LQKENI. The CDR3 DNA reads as TGTGCCAGCTCACCGACACAAAACAGAGGAGCAGGCTTCTATGGCTACACCTTC. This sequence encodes CASSPTQNRGAGFYGYTF.

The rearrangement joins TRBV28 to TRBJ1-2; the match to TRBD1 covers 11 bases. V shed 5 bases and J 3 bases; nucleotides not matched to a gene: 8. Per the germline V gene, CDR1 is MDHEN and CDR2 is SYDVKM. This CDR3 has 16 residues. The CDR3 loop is CASSPSGQGADYGYTF. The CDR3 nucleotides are TGTGCCAGCAGTCCGTCCGGACAGGGGGCTGACTATGGCTACACCTTC.

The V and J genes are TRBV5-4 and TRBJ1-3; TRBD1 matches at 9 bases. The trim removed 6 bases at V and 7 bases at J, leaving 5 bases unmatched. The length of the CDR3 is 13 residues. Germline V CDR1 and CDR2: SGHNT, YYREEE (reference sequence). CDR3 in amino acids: CASKQGADNTIYF. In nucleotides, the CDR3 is TGTGCCAGCAAACAGGGGGCGGACAACACCATATATTTT.

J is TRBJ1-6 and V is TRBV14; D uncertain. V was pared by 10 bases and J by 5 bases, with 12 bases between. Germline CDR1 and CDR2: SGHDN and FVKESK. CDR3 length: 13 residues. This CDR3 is CATRLSHNSPLHF. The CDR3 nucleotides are TGTGCCACTAGGCTGAGTCATAATTCACCCCTCCACTTT.

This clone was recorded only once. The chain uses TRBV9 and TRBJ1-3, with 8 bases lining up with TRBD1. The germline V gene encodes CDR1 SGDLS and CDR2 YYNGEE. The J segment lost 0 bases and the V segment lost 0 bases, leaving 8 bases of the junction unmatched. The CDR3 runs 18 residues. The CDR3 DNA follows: TGTGCCAGCAGCGTAGCAGGGGACAGGTTCATCTCTGGAAACACCATATATTTT. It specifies CASSVAGDRFISGNTIYF.

The CDR3 spells CACLDRVKAYEQYF. CDR3 nucleotides: TGTGCCTGCCTCGACAGGGTGAAGGCCTACGAGCAGTACTTC. The chain links TRBV30 to TRBJ2-7; 7 bases agree with TRBD1. The trim removed 6 bases at V and 2 bases at J, leaving 10 bases unmatched. This CDR3 comprises 14 residues. Germline V gene lookup returns CDR1 GTSNPN and CDR2 SVGIG (reference sequence).

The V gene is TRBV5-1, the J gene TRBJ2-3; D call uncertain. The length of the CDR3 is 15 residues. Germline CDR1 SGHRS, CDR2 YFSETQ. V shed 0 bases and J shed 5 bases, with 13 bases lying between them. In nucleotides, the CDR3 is TGCGCCAGCAGCTTGGTCTCCCTTGGCAGAGATACGCAGTATTTT. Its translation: CASSLVSLGRDTQYF.

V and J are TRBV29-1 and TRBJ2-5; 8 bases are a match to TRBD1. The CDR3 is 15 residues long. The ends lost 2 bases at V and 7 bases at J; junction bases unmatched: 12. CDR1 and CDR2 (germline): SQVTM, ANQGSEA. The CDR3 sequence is CSVEPSGGEFGTQYF. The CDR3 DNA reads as TGCAGCGTTGAACCGTCAGGGGGCGAGTTTGGGACCCAGTACTTC.

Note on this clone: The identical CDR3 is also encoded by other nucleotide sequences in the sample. CDR3: CASSVGGSYEQYF. CDR3 bases: TGTGCCAGCAGCGTAGGGGGGTCCTACGAGCAGTACTTC. The J gene is TRBJ2-7, the V gene TRBV9, with D tentatively TRBD1 or TRBD2 (5 bases each). This CDR3 is 13 amino acids long. The V end was cut by 0 bases, the J end by 1 base, with 5 bases between. Germline-derived CDR1 and CDR2 are SGDLS and YYNGEE.

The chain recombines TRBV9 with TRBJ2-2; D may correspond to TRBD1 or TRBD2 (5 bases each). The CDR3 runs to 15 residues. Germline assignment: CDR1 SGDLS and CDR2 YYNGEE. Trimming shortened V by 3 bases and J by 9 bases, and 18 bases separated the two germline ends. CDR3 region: CASSGGSLGTRELFF. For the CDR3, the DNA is TGTGCCAGCAGCGGGGGAAGTTTAGGGACCCGGGAGCTGTTTTTT.